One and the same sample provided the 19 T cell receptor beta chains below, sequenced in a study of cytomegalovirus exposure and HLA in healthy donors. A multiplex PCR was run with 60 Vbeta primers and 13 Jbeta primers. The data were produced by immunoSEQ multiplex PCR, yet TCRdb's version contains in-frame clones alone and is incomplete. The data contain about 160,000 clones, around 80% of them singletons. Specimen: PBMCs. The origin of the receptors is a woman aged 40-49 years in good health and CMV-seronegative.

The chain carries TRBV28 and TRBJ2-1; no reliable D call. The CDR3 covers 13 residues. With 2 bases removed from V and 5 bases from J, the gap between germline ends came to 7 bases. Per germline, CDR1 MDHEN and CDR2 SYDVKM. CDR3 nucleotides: TGTGCCAGCAGTTTACCGGGTAACAATGAGCAGTTCTTC. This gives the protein CASSLPGNNEQFF.

CDR3 sequence (DNA): TGTGCCAGCAACCCCTCGGGGGGAGATCAGCCCCAGCATTTT. Translated, it gives CASNPSGGDQPQHF. This chain uses TRBV4-2 with TRBJ1-5; D possibly corresponds to TRBD1 (5 bases). V shed 7 bases and J shed 5 bases, with 15 bases lying between them. The CDR3 is made up of 14 amino acids. Germline assignment: CDR1 LGHNA and CDR2 YNFKEQ.

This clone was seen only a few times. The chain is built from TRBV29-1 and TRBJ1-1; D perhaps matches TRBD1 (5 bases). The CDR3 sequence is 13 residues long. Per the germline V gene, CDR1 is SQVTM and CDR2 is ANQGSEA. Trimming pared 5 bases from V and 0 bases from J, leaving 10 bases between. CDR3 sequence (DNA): TGCAGCGTTTACGACAGACTGAACACTGAAGCTTTCTTT. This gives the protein CSVYDRLNTEAFF. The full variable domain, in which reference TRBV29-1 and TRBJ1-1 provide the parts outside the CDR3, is SAVISQKPSRDICQRGTSLTIQCQVDSQVTMMFWYRQQPGQSLTLIATANQGSEATYESGFVIDKFPISRPNLTFSTLTVSNMSPEDSSIYLCSVYDRLNTEAFFGQGTRLTVV.

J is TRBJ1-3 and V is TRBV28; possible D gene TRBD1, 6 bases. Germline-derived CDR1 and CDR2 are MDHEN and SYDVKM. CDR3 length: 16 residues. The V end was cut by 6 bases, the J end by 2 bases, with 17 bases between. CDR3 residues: CASSGYRVNPGNTIYF. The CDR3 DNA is TGTGCCAGCAGCGGTTACAGGGTGAACCCTGGAAACACCATATATTTT. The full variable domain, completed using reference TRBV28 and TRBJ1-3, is DVKVTQSSRYLVKRTGEKVFLECVQDMDHENMFWYRQDPGLGLRLIYFSYDVKMKEKGDIPEGYSVSREKKERFSLILESASTNQTSMYLCASSGYRVNPGNTIYFGEGSWLTVV.

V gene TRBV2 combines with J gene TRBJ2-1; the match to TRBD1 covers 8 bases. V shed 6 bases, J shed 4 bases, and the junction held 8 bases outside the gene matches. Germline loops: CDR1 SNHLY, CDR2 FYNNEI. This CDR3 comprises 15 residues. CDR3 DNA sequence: TGTGCCAGCAGGGTGGACAGGGAGGCGTACAATGAGCAGTTCTTC. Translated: CASRVDREAYNEQFF.

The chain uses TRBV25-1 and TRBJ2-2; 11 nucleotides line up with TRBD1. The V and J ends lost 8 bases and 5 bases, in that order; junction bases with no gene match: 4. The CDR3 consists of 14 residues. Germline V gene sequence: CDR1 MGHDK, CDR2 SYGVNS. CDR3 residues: CASSGQGGTGELFF. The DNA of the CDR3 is TGTGCCAGCTCGGGACAGGGGGGGACCGGGGAGCTGTTTTTT.

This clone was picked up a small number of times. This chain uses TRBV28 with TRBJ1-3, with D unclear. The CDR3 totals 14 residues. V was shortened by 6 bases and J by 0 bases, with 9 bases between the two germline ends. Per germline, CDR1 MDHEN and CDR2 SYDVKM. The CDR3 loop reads CASSLPVSGNTIYF. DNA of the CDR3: TGTGCCAGCAGCTTACCGGTCTCTGGAAACACCATATATTTT.

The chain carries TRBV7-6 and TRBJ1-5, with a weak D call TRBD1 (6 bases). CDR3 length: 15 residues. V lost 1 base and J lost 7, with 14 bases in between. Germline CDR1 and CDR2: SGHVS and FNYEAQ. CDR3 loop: CASSLGRGDLQPQHF. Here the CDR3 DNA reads TGTGCCAGCAGCTTAGGCAGGGGCGACCTCCAGCCCCAGCATTTT.

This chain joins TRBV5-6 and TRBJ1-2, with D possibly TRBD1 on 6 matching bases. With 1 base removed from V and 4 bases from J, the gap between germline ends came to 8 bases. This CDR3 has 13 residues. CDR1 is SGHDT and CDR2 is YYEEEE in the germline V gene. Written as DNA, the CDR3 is TGTGCCAGCAGCTTGACAGGGCCCTATGGCTACACCTTC. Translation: CASSLTGPYGYTF.

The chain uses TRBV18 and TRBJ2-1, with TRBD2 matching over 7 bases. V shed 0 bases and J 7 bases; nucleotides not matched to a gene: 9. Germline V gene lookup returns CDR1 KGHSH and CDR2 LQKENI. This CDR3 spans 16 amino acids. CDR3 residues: CASSPPVGGRGNEQFF. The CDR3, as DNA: TGTGCCAGCTCACCACCGGTTGGAGGGAGGGGTAATGAGCAGTTCTTC.

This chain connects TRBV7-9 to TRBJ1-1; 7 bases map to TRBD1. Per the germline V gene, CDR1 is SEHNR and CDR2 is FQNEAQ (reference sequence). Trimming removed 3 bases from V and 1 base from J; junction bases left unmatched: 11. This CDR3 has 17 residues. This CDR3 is CASSFETGRLANTEAFF. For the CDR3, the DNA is TGTGCCAGCAGCTTTGAGACAGGGCGATTGGCGAACACTGAAGCTTTCTTT.

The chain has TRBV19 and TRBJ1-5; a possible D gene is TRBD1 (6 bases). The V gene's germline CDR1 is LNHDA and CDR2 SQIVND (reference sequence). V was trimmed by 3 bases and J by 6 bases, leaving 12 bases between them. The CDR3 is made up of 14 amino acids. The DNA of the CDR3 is TGTGCCAGTAGTATGGACAGCGCCACTCAGCCCCAGCATTTT. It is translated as CASSMDSATQPQHF.

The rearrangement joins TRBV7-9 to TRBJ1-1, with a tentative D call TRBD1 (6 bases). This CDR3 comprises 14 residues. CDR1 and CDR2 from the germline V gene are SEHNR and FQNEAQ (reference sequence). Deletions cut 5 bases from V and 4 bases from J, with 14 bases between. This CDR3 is CASSPGVGGTEAFF. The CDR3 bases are TGTGCCAGCAGCCCAGGGGTAGGGGGCACTGAAGCTTTCTTT.

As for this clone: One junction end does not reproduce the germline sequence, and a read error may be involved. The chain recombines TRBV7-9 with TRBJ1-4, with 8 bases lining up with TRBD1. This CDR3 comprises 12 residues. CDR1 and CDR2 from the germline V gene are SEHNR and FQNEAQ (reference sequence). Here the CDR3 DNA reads TGTGCCAGCAGCTCCCAAGGTGGACAGGGCCAATTT. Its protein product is CASSSQGGQGQF. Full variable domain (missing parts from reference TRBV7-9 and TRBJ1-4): DTGVSQNPRHKITKRGQNVTFRCDPISEHNRLYWYRQTLGQGPEFLTYFQNEAQLEKSRLLSDRFSAERPKGSFSTLEIQRTEQGDSAMYLCASSSQGGQGQFGSGTQLSVL.

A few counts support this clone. The CDR3 DNA reads as TGCAGCGTGGGACAGGCCGGGGAGCTGTTTTTT. Translated: CSVGQAGELFF. This rearrangement joins TRBV29-1 to TRBJ2-2, with 8 bases identical to TRBD1. This CDR3 region has 11 residues. Germline CDR1 is SQVTM and CDR2 is ANQGSEA. With V trimmed by 6 bases and J by 6 bases, 0 bases remained unmatched.

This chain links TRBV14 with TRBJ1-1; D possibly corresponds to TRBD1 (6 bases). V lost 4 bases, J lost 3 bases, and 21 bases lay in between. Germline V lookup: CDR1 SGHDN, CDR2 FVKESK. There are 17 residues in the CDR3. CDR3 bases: TGTGCCAGCAGCCTCGTTAGGGGGACGCTACGGCACACTGAAGCTTTCTTT. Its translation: CASSLVRGTLRHTEAFF.

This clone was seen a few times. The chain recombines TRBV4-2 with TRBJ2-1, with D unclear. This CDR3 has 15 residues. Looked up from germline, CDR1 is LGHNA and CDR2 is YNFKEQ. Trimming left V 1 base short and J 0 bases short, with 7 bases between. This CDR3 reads CASSQARSSYNEQFF. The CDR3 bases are TGTGCCAGCAGCCAAGCAAGGAGCTCCTACAATGAGCAGTTCTTC.

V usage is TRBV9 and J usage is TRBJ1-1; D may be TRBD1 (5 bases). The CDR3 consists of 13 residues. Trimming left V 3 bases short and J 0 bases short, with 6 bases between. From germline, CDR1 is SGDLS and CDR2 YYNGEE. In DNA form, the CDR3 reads TGTGCCAGCAGCGGACAGATGAACACTGAAGCTTTCTTT. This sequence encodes CASSGQMNTEAFF.

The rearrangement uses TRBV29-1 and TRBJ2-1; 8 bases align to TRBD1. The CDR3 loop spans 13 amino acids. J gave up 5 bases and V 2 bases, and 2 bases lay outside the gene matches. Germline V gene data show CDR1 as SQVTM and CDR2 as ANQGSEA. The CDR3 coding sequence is TGCAGCGTTGAAAGGACAGGGAACAATGAGCAGTTCTTC. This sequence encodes CSVERTGNNEQFF.